This TCR beta chain was captured by sequencing in a study of cytomegalovirus exposure and HLA in healthy donors (dated 2017 in TCRdb). Regarding the study in general: In an earlier analysis of under 600 of the donors, 250 to 350 Gb of sequence data and 100 million or so unique TCR beta sequences from about 180 million T cells were reported. Among 398 genotyped donors of the cohort, an average of around 220,000 unique TCR beta nucleotide sequences was sequenced per donor, of which about 19% were non-productive. Rather than using new phenotypic data, the later analysis identified candidate immune exposures from TCR beta sequences and from how often those sequences occurred across donors. In an earlier analysis of about 590 of the donors, high-throughput TCR beta sequencing was used to judge whether each TCR beta V gene segment behaved as functional or pseudogenic. An early release that covered roughly 600 HLA-typed donors contained approximately 300 gigabases of sequencing data and tens of millions of unique TCR sequences. Every repertoire in the discovery cohort had been generated on one and the same sequencing platform. The study used immunosequencing to profile the T cell repertoires of several hundred subjects and linked those repertoires to cytomegalovirus serostatus. The aim of the study was to test whether cataloging public T cell receptors could identify signatures of past pathogen exposure. Class I and class II HLA loci were covered by the typing at four-digit resolution. To study patterns of TCR occurrence, a later analysis re-analyzed previously published TCR beta repertoires from 600 to 750 donors and added high-resolution HLA genotyping. Alongside the repertoire data, information on donor age, sex, ethnicity and CMV serostatus was compiled. Besides the first cohort of approximately 710 subjects, a separate validation cohort made up of 120 different subjects was used. Typing coverage varied by locus: about 620-630 donors for A, B, C, DRB1 and DQB1; more than 500 for DQA1; more than 600 for DPA1; roughly 470 for DPB1. The study combined high-throughput TCR immunosequencing, statistical association of individual TCRs with disease status, and machine learning to predict cytomegalovirus infection status. Of the roughly 430 genotyped donors, 65% to 90% fell in the genetic ancestry cluster associated with self-reported Caucasian donors. A later genetic analysis used genome-wide SNP genotypes for about three fifths of the 666 donors, treating that subset as a discovery cohort. Roughly five DR-DQ haplotypes were handled as single units for association and clustering, since linkage in the cohort was strong.

The cohort was made up of 500 to 850 healthy bone marrow donors. All cohort members were sampled while nominally healthy, although unrecorded immune exposures were likely present. The donor was CMV seronegative and belonged to the group of under 400 seronegative cohort members. A peripheral blood sample was collected from each donor, and TCR beta sequencing was performed on peripheral blood mononuclear cells. The Qiagen DNeasy Blood Extraction Kit was used to extract genomic DNA from the blood cell samples. The CDR3 starts with the cysteine, ends with the phenylalanine, and has 16 residues. Of the read, only the CDR3 DNA is kept; its 48 bases are in frame from base 1. CDR1 is given as GTSNPN and CDR2 as SVGIG, both from the germline V gene (reference sequence). Compared with germline, V lacks 1 base and J lacks 3 bases; bases without a gene match: 8. This clone was observed once. Its specific antigen is unknown. No base qualities exist here, and no much larger clone lies one base off it.

The receptor library was made with the immunoSEQ multiplex PCR assay. The multiplex PCR relied on a mix of 60 forward primers for TCR Vbeta segments and 13 reverse primers for TCR Jbeta segments. Amplification of the CDR3 region of rearranged TCR beta genes was performed with a multiplex PCR assay on genomic DNA. The Illumina HiSeq System was used to sequence the amplified TCR beta libraries as 87-base-pair reads. The authors' pipeline ran thus. Across the 670 or so repertoires, a later analysis counted 80 million or so unique TCR beta chains, approximately 10 million of which were shared by at least two donors. Raw reads were error-corrected and collapsed into unique sequences with a nearest-neighbor algorithm that merged closely related sequences to remove PCR and sequencing errors. Alignment of CDR3 sequences to IMGT reference sequences was used to assign V, D and J gene segments. Each retained sequence needed at least a six-nucleotide match to both a V gene segment and a J gene segment. A rearrangement counted as productive if the CDR3 had no stop codons and remained in frame with V and J, and every other rearrangement counted as non-productive. CDR3 was defined by IMGT convention, running from the second conserved V-encoded cysteine to the conserved J-encoded phenylalanine. The earlier analysis of fewer than 700 of the donors excluded sequences that lacked an unambiguous match to a single V gene segment. In an earlier analysis of a few hundred of the donors, a V segment was called functional when productive rearrangements were above 56.7%, and segregating when the standard deviation between donors exceeded 5%. A statistical classification framework was built to diagnose cytomegalovirus status from the catalog of TCR beta chain sequences. In a later analysis, V and J genes were assigned by comparing TCR nucleotide sequences against IMGT/GENE-DB human TR gene sequences. The TCRdist pipeline was used in a later analysis to assign CDR3 sequences and most-parsimonious VDJ recombination scenarios. In a later analysis, each TCR beta chain was defined by its CDR3 amino acid sequence together with its V-gene family, and reads without a unique V-gene family were excluded. A later analysis removed 592 highly shared, low-generation-probability nucleotide sequences to deal with suspected cross-contamination and a sequencing artifact. In a later analysis, a clonal expansion index for each public chain was calculated from normalized within-repertoire ranks of inferred template counts. A later analysis computed generation probabilities with a VDJ recombination model fitted to out-of-frame rearrangements, and checked the results against IGoR. A later analysis scored TCR-TCR, TCR-HLA and TCR-CMV co-occurrence with hypergeometric tests, applying a repertoire-size bias correction to TCR pairs. False discovery rates were estimated in a later analysis by permuting HLA or CMV assignments 20 times. A later analysis grouped co-occurring TCRs with DBSCAN, adding TCRdist sequence similarity when clustering within HLA-allele-positive subsets. Repertoires with fewer than 30,000 or more than 120,000 public chains were left out of co-occurrence clustering, as were a handful of repertoires with anomalous nucleotide sharing. In its TCRdb copy, this immuneACCESS table keeps in-frame sequences only and misses some clones. Where compared with another copy, unresolved V genes explain less than half of these, and the others have no known cause. V and J calls and clone size are those listed in that table; D and trimming were worked out from the DNA. The sample table contains 120,000 or so clones; only one count was recorded for less than 85% of them. The top ten hold approximately 1.2% of the sample.

Beyond this particular receptor, the publication reports: In a later analysis, most CMV-associated TCR beta chains were found to appear HLA-restricted, with HLA associations seemingly driven largely by CMV exposure. The classifier was reported to diagnose cytomegalovirus status with high specificity and sensitivity in both the original cohort and the validation cohort. Because HLA typing was missing for some donors at each locus, association tests included only the typed subset. Some IMGT-functional V segments, including TRBV6-2 and TRBV6-3, could not be told apart with the 87-base-pair reads, so those segments were excluded. In vitro tests confirmed that a few of the cytomegalovirus-associated TCR beta chains recognize cytomegalovirus antigens. In the study, around 150 TCR beta chains were listed as associated with cytomegalovirus. A cluster of highly shared sequence variants was judged likely to represent a technical artifact of the sequencing pipeline. Correlated functional status among segregating V segments might reflect linkage disequilibrium, but an unknown experimental factor could not be ruled out. This cohort had only TCR beta chains sequenced, and the lack of alpha or paired-chain data limited which features could be detected. In a later analysis, around 15,000 TCR beta sequences were associated with specific HLA alleles at a false discovery rate of 0.05. Across donors, most TCR sequences were observed very rarely, whereas some public TCRs were present in many individuals. Compared with the roughly 710-donor mean, donors in an Asian-associated ancestry cluster had fewer N-insertions in productive TCRs, according to a later genetic analysis. According to a later analysis, parvovirus B19, influenza, CMV and Epstein-Barr virus appeared linked to several top co-occurrence clusters. A further reported finding was that TCR beta sequences accurately predicted the HLA-A and HLA-B alleles for most subjects in the first cohort. Assigning TCR associations to individual alleles was difficult when HLA alleles, especially DR and DQ, strongly co-occurred. According to the authors, the approach could potentially be generalized to other disease states and immunological phenotypes. Because counts were too low, seventeen rarely observed V segments, including chromosome 9 orphons, were excluded from the earlier analysis of several hundred of the donors. An earlier analysis of 587 of the donors showed that most TCR beta V segments appeared in productive rearrangements either about 87% or about 30% of the time, which broadly matched IMGT annotations. In a later genetic analysis, a missense DCLRE1C variant was associated with V-gene and J-gene trimming of TCR beta chains, and the association was replicated in an independent cohort. CMV serostatus was the only immune exposure information available for the cohort. Sequencing depth was assumed to be roughly uniform across donors in the presence/absence analyses, though that assumption may not hold. According to a later analysis, TCR association rates differed among HLA loci, with DRB1 alleles showing the most associated TCRs and HLA-C alleles showing the fewest. A later analysis found that HLA-associated TCR beta chains were more clonally expanded and had lower generation probabilities than equally common non-associated chains.

Sequencing was performed on PBMCs. The clonotype originates from a female donor in good health and CMV-seronegative. Recombination linked TRBV30 to TRBJ1-2; 10 central nucleotides agree with TRBD1. The DNA sequence is TGTGCCTGGAGTGACCGACAGGGGGCTTATTACTATGGCTACACCTTC. It translates to CAWSDRQGAYYYGYTF.